This TCR beta chain originates from a study of blood T cell repertoires in COVID-19. As for the study in general: Samples came from the United States, Italy and Spain, spanning acute and convalescent COVID-19. Sources were T cells, B-cell-depleted T cells, or PBMCs; the material itself was cDNA or gDNA.

This CDR3 spans 13 amino acids. Trimming shortened V by 6 bases and J by 5 bases, and 8 bases separated the two germline ends. Germline V CDR1 and CDR2: MDHEN, SYDVKM. Original handling: Nucleated cell counts were estimated from reference gene primer amplification. TCRdb's copy holds only in-frame clones and misses some; the assay was immunoSEQ multiplex PCR. The DNA was the basis for D and trimming; V, J and clone size are from that table. The repertoire holds about 120,000 clones, approximately 79% seen once, with about 2.5% in the top ten. This clone was observed a handful of times. The genes are TRBV28 and TRBJ1-6; no clear D gene. The sample taken for sequencing was peripheral blood. This clonotype was obtained from a man in his fifties with acute or convalescent COVID-19. The CDR3 DNA reads TGTGCCAGCAGCGAAACAGATAATTCACCCCTCCACTTT. Protein sequence: CASSETDNSPLHF.